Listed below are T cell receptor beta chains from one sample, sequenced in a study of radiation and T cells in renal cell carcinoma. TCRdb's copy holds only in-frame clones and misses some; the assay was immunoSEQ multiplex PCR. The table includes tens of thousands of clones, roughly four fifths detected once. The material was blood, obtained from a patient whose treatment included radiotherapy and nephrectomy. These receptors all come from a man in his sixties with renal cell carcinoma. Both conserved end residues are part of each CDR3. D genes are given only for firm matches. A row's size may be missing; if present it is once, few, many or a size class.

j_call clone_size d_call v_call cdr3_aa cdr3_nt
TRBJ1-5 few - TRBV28 CASSPILRRSQPQHF TGTGCCAGCAGCCCAATTTTGAGGAGATCTCAGCCCCAGCATTTT
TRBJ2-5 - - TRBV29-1 CSVGGWETQYF TGCAGCGTTGGTGGTTGGGAGACCCAGTACTTC
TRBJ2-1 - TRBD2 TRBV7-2 CASRASGTTYNEQFF TGTGCCAGCAGGGCAAGCGGGACTACCTACAATGAGCAGTTCTTC
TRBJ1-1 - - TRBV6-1 CASSLRIELGTEAFF TGTGCCAGCAGTCTTCGTATAGAGTTGGGAACTGAAGCTTTCTTT
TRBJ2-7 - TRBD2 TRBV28 CASSGGLAGKYEQYF TGTGCCAGCAGCGGGGGACTAGCGGGAAAATACGAGCAGTACTTC
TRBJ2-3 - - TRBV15 CATSIRRGGTDTQYF TGTGCCACCAGCATACGCAGGGGGGGGACAGATACGCAGTATTTT
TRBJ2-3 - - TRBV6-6 CATKGGTSTDTQYF TGTGCCACCAAAGGGGGAACTAGCACAGATACGCAGTATTTT
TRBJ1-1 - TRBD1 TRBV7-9 CASSSTGYRTEAFF TGTGCCAGCAGCTCGACAGGGTACCGGACTGAAGCTTTCTTT
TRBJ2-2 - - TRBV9 CASSVATASVTGELFF TGTGCCAGCAGCGTAGCTACGGCTAGCGTTACCGGGGAGCTGTTTTTT
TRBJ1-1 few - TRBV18 CASSLQTDTEAFF TGTGCCAGCTCACTCCAGACAGACACTGAAGCTTTCTTT
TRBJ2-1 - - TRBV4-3 CASSQGRKSGNRESSYNEQFF TGCGCCAGCAGCCAAGGAAGAAAAAGCGGGAACAGGGAGAGCTCCTACAATGAGCAGTTCTTC
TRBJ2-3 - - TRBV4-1 CASSQEGMLRDTQYF TGCGCCAGCAGCCAAGAGGGTATGCTGAGAGATACGCAGTATTTT
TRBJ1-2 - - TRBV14 CASSRHPGPNYGYTF TGTGCCAGCAGCCGCCATCCGGGGCCTAACTATGGCTACACCTTC
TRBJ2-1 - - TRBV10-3 CAISESGTPVSRSAYNEQFF TGTGCCATCAGCGAGTCCGGGACCCCGGTCAGCCGGTCGGCCTACAATGAGCAGTTCTTC
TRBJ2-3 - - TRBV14 CASSQAGPSTDTQYF TGTGCCAGCAGCCAGGCCGGACCTAGCACAGATACGCAGTATTTT
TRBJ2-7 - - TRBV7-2 CASSLTVQRTSYEQYF TGTGCCAGCAGCTTAACGGTGCAGCGGACCTCCTACGAGCAGTACTTC
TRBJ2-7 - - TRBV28 CASLTSNSYEQYF TGTGCCAGCTTGACCAGTAACTCCTACGAGCAGTACTTC
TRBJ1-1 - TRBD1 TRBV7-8 CASSLPTGGSEAFF TGTGCCAGCAGCTTACCGACAGGGGGATCTGAAGCTTTCTTT
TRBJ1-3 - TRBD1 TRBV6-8 CATRTGVQTLSGNTIYF TGTGCCACTCGGACAGGGGTACAAACCCTCTCTGGAAACACCATATATTTT
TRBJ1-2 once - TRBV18 CASTIGQSSYGYTF TGTGCCAGCACAATAGGACAGAGCAGCTATGGCTACACCTTC
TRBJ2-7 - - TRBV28 CASSFSWARERYEQYF TGTGCCAGCAGTTTTTCCTGGGCAAGGGAGAGGTACGAGCAGTACTTC
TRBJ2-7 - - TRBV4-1 CASSYKPPGPSGEQYF TGCGCCAGCAGCTACAAGCCCCCGGGCCCCTCGGGGGAGCAGTACTTC
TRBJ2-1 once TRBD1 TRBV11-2 CASSLQPGTGGIGNEQFF TGTGCCAGCAGCCTACAACCCGGGACAGGGGGCATCGGCAATGAGCAGTTCTTC
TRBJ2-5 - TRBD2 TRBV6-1 CASSELAGGPETQYF TGTGCCAGCAGTGAACTAGCGGGAGGGCCAGAGACCCAGTACTTC
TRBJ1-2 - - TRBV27 CASSATSNYGYTF TGTGCCAGCAGTGCGACAAGCAACTATGGCTACACCTTC
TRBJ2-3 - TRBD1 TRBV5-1 CASSPRTGGSTDTQYF TGCGCCAGCAGCCCTCGGACAGGGGGAAGCACAGATACGCAGTATTTT
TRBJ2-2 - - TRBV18 CASSPVVEGELFF TGTGCCAGCTCACCAGTAGTCGAAGGGGAGCTGTTTTTT
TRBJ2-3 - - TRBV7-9 CASRPEGDTQYF TGTGCCAGCAGACCTGAGGGAGATACGCAGTATTTT
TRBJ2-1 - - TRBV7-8 CASSLGQGLSNEQFF TGTGCCAGCAGCTTAGGGCAGGGTCTCAGCAATGAGCAGTTCTTC
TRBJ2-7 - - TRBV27 CASTPTSISYEQYF TGTGCCAGCACCCCAACTAGTATTTCCTACGAGCAGTACTTC
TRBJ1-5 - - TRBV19 CASRIQGMNQPQHF TGTGCCAGTAGGATACAGGGTATGAATCAGCCCCAGCATTTT
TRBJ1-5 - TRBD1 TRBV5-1 CASSLDRGSQPQHF TGCGCCAGCAGCTTGGACAGGGGATCTCAGCCCCAGCATTTT
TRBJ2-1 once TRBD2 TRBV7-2 CASSPETSGYNEQFF TGTGCCAGCAGCCCTGAAACTAGCGGGTACAATGAGCAGTTCTTC
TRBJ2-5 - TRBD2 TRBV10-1 CASSDGTFGTGGPETQYF TGCGCCAGCAGTGACGGGACTTTCGGGACGGGGGGTCCAGAGACCCAGTACTTC
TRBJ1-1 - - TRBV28 CASSPVVRGDLEAFF TGTGCCAGCAGTCCTGTCGTGCGGGGGGACCTTGAAGCTTTCTTT
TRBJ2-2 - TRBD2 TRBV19 CASSTAGGNTGELFF TGTGCCAGTAGTACAGCGGGAGGAAACACCGGGGAGCTGTTTTTT
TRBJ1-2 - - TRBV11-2 CASSLMPRDQGYTF TGTGCCAGCAGCTTAATGCCCAGGGACCAGGGCTACACCTTC
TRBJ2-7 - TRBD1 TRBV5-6 CASSLDSGGLREQYF TGTGCCAGCAGCTTGGATTCAGGGGGATTAAGGGAGCAGTACTTC
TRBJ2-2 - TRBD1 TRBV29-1 CSVHGQGGTGELFF TGCAGCGTGCACGGACAGGGGGGAACCGGGGAGCTGTTTTTT
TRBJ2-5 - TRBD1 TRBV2 CATPDRGGTQYF TGTGCCACCCCGGACAGGGGGGGGACCCAGTACTTC
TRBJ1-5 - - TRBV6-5 CASSRDSNQPQHF TGTGCCAGCAGTCGGGACAGCAATCAGCCCCAGCATTTT
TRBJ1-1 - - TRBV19 CASSIGQGGTEAFF TGTGCCAGTAGTATTGGTCAGGGTGGCACTGAAGCTTTCTTT
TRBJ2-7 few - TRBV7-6 CASSFPGASYEQYF TGTGCCAGCAGCTTTCCGGGAGCCTCCTACGAGCAGTACTTC
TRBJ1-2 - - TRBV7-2 CASSLVLGGYTF TGTGCCAGCAGCTTAGTACTAGGAGGCTACACCTTC
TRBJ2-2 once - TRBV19 CASSIVHGELFF TGTGCCAGTAGTATAGTGCACGGGGAGCTGTTTTTT
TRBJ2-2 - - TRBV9 CASSVWEWGTGELFF TGTGCCAGCAGCGTTTGGGAGTGGGGCACCGGGGAGCTGTTTTTT
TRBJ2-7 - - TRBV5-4 CASSLAPGGAGPAYEQYF TGTGCCAGCAGCTTGGCCCCCGGAGGGGCAGGTCCCGCCTACGAGCAGTACTTC
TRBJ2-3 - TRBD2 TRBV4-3 CASSQTAAGGGDTQYF TGCGCCAGCAGCCAAACCGCAGCGGGAGGTGGAGATACGCAGTATTTT
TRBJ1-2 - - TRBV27 CASSGKITGNYGYTF TGTGCCAGCAGTGGGAAGATAACAGGGAACTATGGCTACACCTTC
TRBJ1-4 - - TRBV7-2 CASSPGRLNEKLFF TGTGCCAGCAGCCCCGGGCGGCTTAATGAAAAACTGTTTTTT
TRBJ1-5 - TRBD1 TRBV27 CASSPTGSGQPQHF TGTGCCAGCAGCCCGACAGGGAGTGGCCAGCCCCAGCATTTT
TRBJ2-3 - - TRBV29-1 CSVGIGWSDTQYF TGCAGCGTTGGAATTGGGTGGTCAGATACGCAGTATTTT
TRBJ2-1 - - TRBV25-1 CASSDRRGGTYNEQFF TGTGCCAGCAGTGACCGTAGAGGGGGAACGTACAATGAGCAGTTCTTC